This TCR beta chain was recovered during a study of early T cells in non-severe SARS-CoV-2 infection. Study at large: Sequencing input comprised bulk RNA from unsorted whole blood; chain pairing was not available. The study's findings and limits: VDJdb matching favored anti-spike CD8 responses, missing private and CD4 specificities.

Unique molecular identifiers were attached to individual cDNA molecules. TCRdb fed the 5' RACE reads into MiXCR, producing one record per CDR3 protein. The sample includes about 80,000 distinct CDR3 sequences, about 5% of them seen just once. This clonotype showed up many times. Its target is unknown. Germline assignment: CDR1 DFQATT and CDR2 SNEGSKA (reference sequence). The CDR3 runs to 15 residues. Trimming took 5 bases from V and 0 from J; bases not matched to a gene: 8. J is TRBJ2-7 and V is TRBV20-1; the match to TRBD2 covers 9 bases. This receptor was taken from an adult who was a healthcare worker with PCR-confirmed SARS-CoV-2 infection or an uninfected control (not recorded which). The source was whole blood, collected at baseline. The CDR3 is CSAVSGRSYSYEQYF. The CDR3 DNA reads as TGCAGTGCTGTAAGCGGGAGGTCCTACTCCTACGAGCAGTACTTC.